This TCR beta chain was found in a study of T cell responses to AZD1222 COVID-19 vaccine. Regarding the study as a whole: Repertoires in all cases were sampled only once the peak T cell response had passed. Baseline seropositives among AZD1222 recipients totaled only six or seven.

Data came from immunoSEQ multiplex PCR; TCRdb stores just in-frame clones and leaves some out. The sample carries approximately 220,000 clones, about 93% recorded once. Looked up from germline, CDR1 is GTSNPN and CDR2 is SVGIG (reference sequence). V shed 8 bases, J shed 2 bases, and the junction held 9 bases outside the gene matches. CDR3 length: 14 amino acids. On this clone itself: Its antigen is not identified.

The chain links TRBV30 to TRBJ2-5; 9 positions match TRBD2. The receptor's source is an adult in good health. The material sequenced was peripheral blood, taken on day 0 of MenACWY control vaccination. CDR3: CAHLPAGGQETQYF. CDR3 DNA: TGTGCCCATCTCCCCGCGGGGGGGCAAGAGACCCAGTACTTC.